The clone carrying this T cell receptor (beta chain) was counted at least ten times. What it binds is unknown. MiXCR, applied by TCRdb to the reads, yields one record per CDR3 protein. Here the sample spans more than 45,000 distinct CDR3 sequences, about 33% being singletons. The CDR3 has 15 amino acids. V was clipped by 4 bases and J by 1 base; unmatched bases: 9. Per the germline V gene, CDR1 is SQVTM and CDR2 is ANQGSEA. These data belong to a study of T cell repertoires in cytomegalovirus infection. This TCR was recovered from a human donor in good health (CMV status not recorded). Some clones in this sample may be carry-over from other donors' samples. The chain joins TRBV29-1 to TRBJ2-5; 7 bases are a match to TRBD2. The sequenced sample consisted of PBMCs, sequenced either directly or after in vitro stimulation (not recorded which). The CDR3 loop is CSVVGRGGSQETQYF. The CDR3 nucleotides read TGCAGCGTTGTGGGGAGGGGAGGGAGCCAAGAGACCCAGTACTTC.